This T cell receptor beta chain was identified in a study of T cell changes during pregnancy in multiple sclerosis. Libraries were prepared by immunoSEQ multiplex PCR; TCRdb keeps only in-frame clonotypes and omits some of them. There are about 40,000 clones in the sample; 75% to 90% occur only once, and around 5% lies in the top ten. CDR3 length equals 15 residues. J gave up 7 bases and V 8 bases, and 16 bases lay outside the gene matches. The germline gives CDR1 MNHEY, CDR2 SVGAGI. The sequencing here drew on peripheral blood, taken in the first trimester of pregnancy. J is TRBJ2-7 and V is TRBV6-5; 8 nucleotides match TRBD2. This TCR derives from a female donor in good health, enrolled as a control in a pregnancy study. Here the CDR3 DNA reads TGTGCCAGCGAACCGGGGGCGGGAGGCTCCTGGGAGCAGTACTTC. Protein: CASEPGAGGSWEQYF.